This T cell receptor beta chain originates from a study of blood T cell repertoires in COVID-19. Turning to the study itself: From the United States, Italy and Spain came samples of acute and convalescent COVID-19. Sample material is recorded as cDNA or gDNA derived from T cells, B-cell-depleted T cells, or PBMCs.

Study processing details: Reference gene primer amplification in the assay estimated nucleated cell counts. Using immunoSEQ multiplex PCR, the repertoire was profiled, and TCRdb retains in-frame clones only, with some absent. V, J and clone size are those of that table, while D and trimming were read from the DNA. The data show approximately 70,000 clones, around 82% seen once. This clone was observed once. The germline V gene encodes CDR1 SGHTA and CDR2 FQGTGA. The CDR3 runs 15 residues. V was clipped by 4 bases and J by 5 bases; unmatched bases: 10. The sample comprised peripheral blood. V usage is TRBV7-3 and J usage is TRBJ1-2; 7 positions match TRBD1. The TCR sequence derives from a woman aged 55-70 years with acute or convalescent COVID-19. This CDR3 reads CASSSAGGPGYGYTF. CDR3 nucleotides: TGTGCCAGCAGCTCGGCAGGGGGACCAGGGTATGGCTACACCTTC.